The 24 T cell receptor beta chains reported below all come from one sample, sequenced in a study of cytomegalovirus exposure and HLA in healthy donors. PCR amplification relied on 60 Vbeta primers (plus 13 Jbeta primers). Data came from immunoSEQ multiplex PCR; TCRdb stores just in-frame clones and leaves some out. The top ten clones hold around 5.8% of a sample with approximately 76,000 clones, 63% of them seen once. The sample consisted of PBMCs. All receptors come from a man aged 25 to 40 in good health and CMV-seropositive.

This clone was seen a few times. The junction departs from the called germline gene at one end, perhaps through a read error. The chain uses TRBV19 and TRBJ2-1, with 7 positions matching TRBD2. The CDR3 loop spans 15 amino acids. Germline-derived CDR1 and CDR2 are LNHDA and SQIVND (reference sequence). The CDR3, as DNA: TGTGTCAGTACTCGTGGCGGGGGACCCTACAATGAGCAGTTCTTC. Translated: CVSTRGGGPYNEQFF.

The CDR3 region has the DNA TGTGCCAGCCGGGGTACGGACGGTGCCTACGAGCAGTACTTC. Translating it yields CASRGTDGAYEQYF. The chain recombines TRBV6-6 with TRBJ2-7; D might be TRBD2 (5 bases). Trimming shortened V by 8 bases and J by 2 bases, and 16 bases separated the two germline ends. CDR3 length: 14 residues. The V gene's germline CDR1 is MNHNY and CDR2 SVGAGI (reference sequence).

This sequence joins TRBV28 and TRBJ1-1; D might be TRBD1 (5 bases). This CDR3 spans 13 amino acids. Trimming pared 2 bases from V and 11 bases from J, leaving 15 bases between. In germline, CDR1 is MDHEN, CDR2 SYDVKM. CDR3 in amino acids: CASSLIRSKGAFF. Here the CDR3 DNA reads TGTGCCAGCAGTTTAATCAGGTCGAAGGGGGCTTTCTTT. The variable domain in full, with the rest retrieved from reference TRBV28 and TRBJ1-1, is DVKVTQSSRYLVKRTGEKVFLECVQDMDHENMFWYRQDPGLGLRLIYFSYDVKMKEKGDIPEGYSVSREKKERFSLILESASTNQTSMYLCASSLIRSKGAFFGQGTRLTVV.

The J gene is TRBJ2-1, the V gene TRBV11-2; D is uncertain. Looked up from germline, CDR1 is SGHAT and CDR2 is FQNNGV. Between the trimmed V and J ends, which lost 5 bases and 5 bases, there was a span of 19 bases. The CDR3 has 16 amino acids. The CDR3 sequence: CASSQLRLARNNEQFF. Written as DNA, the CDR3 is TGTGCCAGCAGCCAACTCAGGCTCGCTCGGAACAATGAGCAGTTCTTC. Supplemented by reference TRBV11-2 and TRBJ2-1, the full variable domain reads EAGVAQSPRYKIIEKRQSVAFWCNPISGHATLYWYQQILGQGPKLLIQFQNNGVVDDSQLPKDRFSAERLKGVDSTLKIQPAKLEDSAVYLCASSQLRLARNNEQFFGPGTRLTVL.

The J gene is TRBJ2-3, the V gene TRBV27; 14 nucleotides align to TRBD2. J gave up 5 bases and V 6 bases, and 1 base lay outside the gene matches. The CDR3 consists of 14 residues. The germline gives CDR1 MNHEY, CDR2 SMNVEV (reference sequence). DNA of the CDR3: TGTGCCAGCAGGGGACTAGCGGGAGTAGATACGCAGTATTTT. This encodes CASRGLAGVDTQYF.

The chain links TRBV19 to TRBJ1-5, with TRBD1 matching 7 bases. Trimming cost V 4 bases and J 3 bases; bases outside gene matches: 3. The germline gives CDR1 LNHDA, CDR2 SQIVND (reference sequence). CDR3 length: 14 residues. CDR3 DNA: TGTGCCAGTAGTACGACAGGGAACAATCAGCCCCAGCATTTT. This translates into CASSTTGNNQPQHF. The variable domain in full, completed from reference TRBV19 and TRBJ1-5, reads DGGITQSPKYLFRKEGQNVTLSCEQNLNHDAMYWYRQDPGQGLRLIYYSQIVNDFQKGDIAEGYSVSREKKESFPLTVTSAQKNPTAFYLCASSTTGNNQPQHFGDGTRLSIL.

The V gene is TRBV29-1, the J gene TRBJ1-1; 11 bases align to TRBD1. CDR1 and CDR2 from the germline V gene are SQVTM and ANQGSEA. After removal of 7 bases from V and 10 bases from J, the junction contained 8 bases not matched to a gene. This CDR3 comprises 12 residues. The CDR3 DNA follows: TGCAGCGCAAAGGACAGGGGGCGCCCAGCTTTCTTT. Encoded protein: CSAKDRGRPAFF.

The chain is built from TRBV7-9 and TRBJ2-1, with TRBD2 matching over 7 bases. V was pared by 3 bases and J by 6 bases, with 2 bases of the junction left unmatched. The germline V gene encodes CDR1 SEHNR and CDR2 FQNEAQ (reference sequence). This CDR3 has 13 residues. The CDR3 reads CASSLGGSNEQFF. In nucleotides, the CDR3 is TGTGCCAGCAGCTTGGGCGGGAGCAATGAGCAGTTCTTC.

This chain joins TRBV5-4 and TRBJ1-6; 7 bases match TRBD1. The germline CDR1 and CDR2 sequences are SGHNT and YYREEE (reference sequence). The CDR3 sequence is 15 residues long. Unmatched junction bases numbered 8, after V lost 4 bases and J lost 7 bases. For the CDR3, the DNA is TGTGCCAGCAGCCCACACAGGGGTCAGAATTCACCCCTCCACTTT. Its translation is CASSPHRGQNSPLHF.

This clone was found once. The genes are TRBV4-1 and TRBJ1-4; D unclear. Trimming removed 3 bases from V and 7 bases from J, with 24 bases in between. The CDR3 has 18 residues. From germline, CDR1 is MGHRA and CDR2 YSYEKL. Here the CDR3 reads CASSHIPGSPSPSEKLFF. CDR3 nucleotides: TGCGCCAGCAGCCATATCCCGGGAAGTCCTTCTCCCAGTGAAAAACTGTTTTTT.

This clone was seen once. V and J are TRBV18 and TRBJ2-7; D is uncertain. This CDR3 contains 13 residues. Germline V gene lookup returns CDR1 KGHSH and CDR2 LQKENI. With 6 bases removed from V and 0 bases from J, the gap between germline ends came to 9 bases. For the CDR3, the DNA is TGTGCCAGCTCGCCGACGGGCTCCTACGAGCAGTACTTC. This sequence encodes CASSPTGSYEQYF.

This clone has only a few counts. V usage is TRBV30 and J usage is TRBJ1-6, with TRBD1 matching 9 bases. CDR1 GTSNPN and CDR2 SVGIG come from the germline V gene (reference sequence). V was pared by 5 bases and J by 10 bases, with 12 bases of the junction left unmatched. This CDR3 has 15 amino acids. The CDR3 loop is CAWGSTGTGSSPLHF. The CDR3 nucleotides read TGTGCCTGGGGATCAACCGGGACAGGGTCATCACCCCTCCACTTT.

This chain links TRBV5-6 with TRBJ2-5, with TRBD1 identical over 11 bases. Germline trimming cut 0 bases from V and 5 bases from J; bases unmatched to any gene: 0. Per the germline V gene, CDR1 is SGHDT and CDR2 is YYEEEE. The CDR3 runs to 14 residues. For the CDR3, the DNA is TGTGCCAGCAGCTTGGGGACAGGGGGCGAGACCCAGTACTTC. Its protein product is CASSLGTGGETQYF. Together with reference TRBV5-6 and TRBJ2-5, the CDR3 gives the full variable domain: DAGVTQSPTHLIKTRGQQVTLRCSPKSGHDTVSWYQQALGQGPQFIFQYYEEEERQRGNFPDRFSGHQFPNYSSELNVNALLLGDSALYLCASSLGTGGETQYFGPGTRLLVL.

This chain uses TRBV7-2 with TRBJ2-7; no clear D gene. CDR3 size: 18 residues. Trimming shortened V by 1 base and J by 1 base, and 20 bases separated the two germline ends. Germline CDR1 and CDR2: SGHTA and FQGNSA. The CDR3 region is CASSLGPPGPSWSYEQYF. The CDR3 DNA reads as TGTGCCAGCAGCTTAGGACCTCCGGGTCCCAGCTGGTCCTACGAGCAGTACTTC.

This chain joins TRBV2 and TRBJ2-3; 10 bases map to TRBD2. The CDR3 totals 15 residues. Germline loops: CDR1 SNHLY, CDR2 FYNNEI. With 8 bases clipped from V and 3 bases from J, the junction kept 8 bases outside the gene matches. CDR3: CASESSGGSTDTQYF. The CDR3 DNA follows: TGTGCCAGCGAGAGTAGCGGGGGGTCGACAGATACGCAGTATTTT.

The chain has TRBV14 and TRBJ1-1; 7 bases match TRBD1. The CDR3 loop spans 14 amino acids. V shed 0 bases and J 4 bases; nucleotides not matched to a gene: 2. Germline CDR1 reads SGHDN; CDR2 reads FVKESK. The CDR3 here is CASSQDPGGTEAFF. CDR3 sequence (DNA): TGTGCCAGCAGCCAAGATCCAGGGGGCACTGAAGCTTTCTTT.

The chain recombines TRBV29-1 with TRBJ2-7, with D unclear. V was clipped by 4 bases and J by 0 bases, with 10 bases between them. CDR1 is SQVTM and CDR2 is ANQGSEA in the germline V gene. The CDR3 is 13 residues long. CDR3 sequence reads: CSVGAASSYEQYF. The CDR3 DNA follows: TGCAGCGTTGGGGCCGCCAGCTCCTACGAGCAGTACTTC.

The V and J genes are TRBV7-3 and TRBJ2-6; a possible D gene is TRBD1 (6 bases). The ends were cut back, 5 bases at V and 0 bases at J, with 23 bases in the middle. CDR3 length: 20 amino acids. CDR1 SGHTA and CDR2 FQGTGA come from the germline V gene. CDR3 sequence reads: CASSPDRTRRGNSGANVLTF. CDR3 nucleotides: TGTGCCAGCAGCCCCGACAGGACCAGGCGAGGGAACTCTGGGGCCAACGTCCTGACTTTC.

This clone was counted only a few times. The rearrangement links TRBV4-1 to TRBJ2-1, with 11 bases identical to TRBD2. With 0 bases clipped from V and 7 bases from J, the junction kept 5 bases outside the gene matches. The CDR3 is 16 residues long. The germline V gene encodes CDR1 MGHRA and CDR2 YSYEKL. The CDR3 nucleotides are TGCGCCAGCAGCCAAGAACTAGCGGGAGTGTTGAATGAGCAGTTCTTC. This sequence encodes CASSQELAGVLNEQFF.

This chain uses TRBV18 with TRBJ1-2, with 8 bases matching TRBD1. Germline V gene sequence: CDR1 KGHSH, CDR2 LQKENI. The CDR3 covers 15 residues. With V trimmed by 2 bases and J by 8 bases, 10 bases remained unmatched. The CDR3 here is CASSPTGQALLGYTF. The CDR3 DNA reads TGTGCCAGCTCACCAACGGGACAGGCTTTGTTGGGCTACACCTTC.

The chain couples TRBV28 to TRBJ2-1; D gene uncertain. The V end was cut by 2 bases, the J end by 9 bases, with 11 bases between. Per germline, CDR1 MDHEN and CDR2 SYDVKM. The CDR3 is 13 amino acids. CDR3 residues: CASSLVAHSEQFF. CDR3 DNA: TGTGCCAGCAGTTTAGTTGCCCACAGTGAGCAGTTCTTC.

This chain links TRBV2 with TRBJ2-2, with a tentative D call TRBD2 (6 bases). The germline V and J ends were trimmed by 6 bases and 7 bases, with 12 bases remaining between them. Germline values: CDR1 SNHLY, CDR2 FYNNEI. This CDR3 region has 13 residues. CDR3 sequence reads: CASREGPIGELFF. For the CDR3, the DNA is TGTGCCAGCAGGGAGGGTCCAATCGGGGAGCTGTTTTTT. The full variable domain, rest sourced from reference TRBV2 and TRBJ2-2, is EPEVTQTPSHQVTQMGQEVILRCVPISNHLYFYWYRQILGQKVEFLVSFYNNEISEKSEIFDDQFSVERPDGSNFTLKIRSTKLEDSAMYFCASREGPIGELFFGEGSRLTVL.

J is TRBJ2-5 and V is TRBV11-2; 15 bases map to TRBD2. Germline V gene sequence: CDR1 SGHAT, CDR2 FQNNGV. The CDR3 extends over 17 amino acids. V lost 5 bases to trimming and J lost 0 bases; unmatched junction nucleotides: 4. Here the CDR3 reads CASSLGLAGGYQETQYF. The CDR3 nucleotides are TGTGCCAGCAGCCTCGGACTAGCGGGGGGGTACCAAGAGACCCAGTACTTC.

This sequence joins TRBV29-1 and TRBJ2-7; 10 bases fit TRBD2. The CDR3 runs to 13 residues. Germline V CDR1 and CDR2: SQVTM, ANQGSEA. V shed 6 bases and J 5 bases; nucleotides not matched to a gene: 7. As DNA, the CDR3 is TGCAGCGTCGTCGGACTAGCGGTGAACGAGCAGTACTTC. Amino acid sequence: CSVVGLAVNEQYF.